The sample holds one count of the clone carrying this TCR beta chain. Generated by immunoSEQ multiplex PCR, the TCRdb table keeps only in-frame clones and is missing some. The sample lists roughly 570,000 clones; about 89% were seen once. The sample is drawn from a study of blood T cell repertoires in COVID-19. Trimming shortened V by 2 bases and J by 7 bases, and 11 bases separated the two germline ends. CDR3 length equals 14 residues. Germline CDR1 LGHDT, CDR2 YNNKEL (reference sequence). The V gene is TRBV3-1 (or the pseudogene TRBV3-2), the J gene TRBJ2-2; D is ambiguous. Sequencing was carried out using peripheral blood. The receptor's source is a woman aged 45-65 years with COVID-19, enrolled during active disease. The CDR3 is CASSQPPPGGELFF. For the CDR3, the DNA is TGTGCCAGCAGCCAACCACCCCCCGGCGGGGAGCTGTTTTTT.